This is a list of T cell receptor beta chains from one sample in a study of shared clonotypes between healthy human individuals. Produced via immunoSEQ multiplex PCR; TCRdb's table is partial and in-frame only. The sample records around 2.1 million clones, roughly 91% being singletons. The sample taken for sequencing was naive CD8+ T cells from PBMCs. All receptors come from a man aged 18 to 35 in good health. Some clones in this sample may be carry-over from other donors' samples. CDR3s include the opening cysteine and the closing phenylalanine or tryptophan. The D gene is left open where the match is weak.

J: TRBJ2-1
D: TRBD2
V: TRBV27
CDR3: CASSFFGGEDNEQFF

J: TRBJ1-1
D: NA
V: TRBV29-1
CDR3: CSVYGENTEAFF

J: TRBJ2-7
D: TRBD1
V: TRBV27
CDR3: CASSPDRGGEQYF

J: TRBJ2-7
D: NA
V: TRBV7-8
CDR3: CASSLGSPYEQYF

J: TRBJ2-7
D: NA
V: TRBV7-9
CDR3: CASSWGAPYEQYF

J: TRBJ2-7
D: NA
V: TRBV6-5
CDR3: CASSYRGSASYEQYF

J: TRBJ2-7
D: TRBD2
V: TRBV27
CDR3: CASSLFAGGDYEQYF

J: TRBJ2-1
D: NA
V: TRBV15
CDR3: CATSRDGGPRGGEQFF

J: TRBJ2-3
D: TRBD1
V: TRBV11-2
CDR3: CASSPWTGVSTDTQYF

J: TRBJ1-4
D: NA
V: TRBV9
CDR3: CASSGNPGHNEKLFF

J: TRBJ2-1
D: TRBD2
V: TRBV28
CDR3: CASGPGLAGNNEQFF

J: TRBJ1-3
D: NA
V: TRBV27
CDR3: CASRPGGRGNTIYF

J: TRBJ1-5
D: NA
V: TRBV5-1
CDR3: CASSPDQGNQPQHF

J: TRBJ1-1
D: NA
V: TRBV6-5
CDR3: CASTLGVLTEAFF

J: TRBJ2-7
D: TRBD1
V: TRBV4-2
CDR3: CASSQIDRAYEQYF

J: TRBJ2-1
D: TRBD1
V: TRBV4-1
CDR3: CASSQDRTGYYNEQFF

J: TRBJ2-1
D: TRBD1
V: TRBV27
CDR3: CASWTGGAYNEQFF

J: TRBJ2-1
D: TRBD2
V: TRBV5-1
CDR3: CASSPGTSGRPYNEQFF

J: TRBJ2-7
D: NA
V: TRBV20-1
CDR3: CSARVLAPF

J: TRBJ2-7
D: NA
V: TRBV21-1
CDR3: CASSKPPAPREGREKEGRYEQYF

J: TRBJ1-3
D: TRBD1
V: TRBV7-8
CDR3: CASSAYTGGDTIYF

J: TRBJ2-3
D: NA
V: TRBV30
CDR3: CAWRRYTRGRVADTQYF

J: TRBJ1-4
D: NA
V: TRBV6-1
CDR3: CASSVKGRGKNEKLFF

J: TRBJ2-7
D: TRBD1
V: TRBV9
CDR3: CASSERDRASYEQYF

J: TRBJ2-7
D: NA
V: TRBV27
CDR3: CASRKGPAEIEQYF

J: TRBJ2-7
D: NA
V: TRBV10-2
CDR3: CASSDSAGSSYEQYF

J: TRBJ2-1
D: TRBD2
V: TRBV7-9
CDR3: CASSGLADEQFF

J: TRBJ2-7
D: NA
V: TRBV5-1
CDR3: CASKKEASRTYEQYF

J: TRBJ1-5
D: TRBD1
V: TRBV28
CDR3: CASSPRIRDRGVKPQHF

J: TRBJ2-7
D: NA
V: TRBV5-5
CDR3: CASTPGGVFHEQYF

J: TRBJ2-7
D: TRBD1
V: TRBV7-6
CDR3: CASSHSQGESSYEQYF

J: TRBJ1-1
D: NA
V: TRBV6-5
CDR3: CASSSVLGTVNTEAFF

J: TRBJ1-5
D: TRBD1
V: TRBV23-1
CDR3: CASARDRVDQPQHF

J: TRBJ2-2
D: NA
V: TRBV27
CDR3: CASSPRPFTGELFF

J: TRBJ1-3
D: NA
V: TRBV14
CDR3: CASSHGWGIGNTIYF

J: TRBJ2-7
D: NA
V: TRBV28
CDR3: CASSPRTVYEQYF

J: TRBJ2-7
D: NA
V: TRBV28
CDR3: CASSFLAGPYEQYF

J: TRBJ2-1
D: NA
V: TRBV9
CDR3: CASSQNNEQFF

J: TRBJ1-5
D: TRBD1
V: TRBV5-8
CDR3: CASSPIKGQEFNQPQHF

J: TRBJ2-1
D: TRBD1
V: TRBV11-3
CDR3: CASSSARNWDRVGEQFF

J: TRBJ2-1
D: NA
V: TRBV9
CDR3: CASSLPRRSSYNEQFF

J: TRBJ2-2
D: TRBD2
V: TRBV6-6
CDR3: CASSYSAGADGELFF

J: TRBJ1-5
D: NA
V: TRBV28
CDR3: CASSFEGRFNQPQHF

J: TRBJ2-7
D: TRBD2
V: TRBV9
CDR3: CASSFRAGGPYEQYF

J: TRBJ1-4
D: NA
V: TRBV28
CDR3: CASRSRVISTNEKLFF

J: TRBJ1-1
D: NA
V: TRBV19
CDR3: CASRLGTATEAFF

J: TRBJ1-2
D: TRBD1
V: TRBV6-1
CDR3: CASNDRGPNYGYTF

J: TRBJ2-3
D: TRBD2
V: TRBV9
CDR3: CASSVSGRPTDTQYF

J: TRBJ1-4
D: NA
V: TRBV27
CDR3: CASSPQSPIIGEKLFF

J: TRBJ2-7
D: NA
V: TRBV29-1
CDR3: CSVVDGSGEQYF

J: TRBJ2-7
D: TRBD2
V: TRBV7-9
CDR3: CASTTWTSGIYSSYEQYF

J: TRBJ1-1
D: NA
V: TRBV7-9
CDR3: CASSSNSGQTEAFF

J: TRBJ2-3
D: NA
V: TRBV14
CDR3: CASSQAGVKRGDTQYF

J: TRBJ2-1
D: TRBD2
V: TRBV5-4
CDR3: CASSLEGLAGYNEQFF

J: TRBJ2-2
D: NA
V: TRBV4-2
CDR3: CASSQDGGNTGELFF

J: TRBJ2-1
D: TRBD2
V: TRBV7-9
CDR3: CASSLVLAAYNEQFF

J: TRBJ2-3
D: TRBD1
V: TRBV7-8
CDR3: CASSLARGRGTDTQYF

J: NA
D: NA
V: TRBV27
CDR3: CASSPLQGGYEQYF